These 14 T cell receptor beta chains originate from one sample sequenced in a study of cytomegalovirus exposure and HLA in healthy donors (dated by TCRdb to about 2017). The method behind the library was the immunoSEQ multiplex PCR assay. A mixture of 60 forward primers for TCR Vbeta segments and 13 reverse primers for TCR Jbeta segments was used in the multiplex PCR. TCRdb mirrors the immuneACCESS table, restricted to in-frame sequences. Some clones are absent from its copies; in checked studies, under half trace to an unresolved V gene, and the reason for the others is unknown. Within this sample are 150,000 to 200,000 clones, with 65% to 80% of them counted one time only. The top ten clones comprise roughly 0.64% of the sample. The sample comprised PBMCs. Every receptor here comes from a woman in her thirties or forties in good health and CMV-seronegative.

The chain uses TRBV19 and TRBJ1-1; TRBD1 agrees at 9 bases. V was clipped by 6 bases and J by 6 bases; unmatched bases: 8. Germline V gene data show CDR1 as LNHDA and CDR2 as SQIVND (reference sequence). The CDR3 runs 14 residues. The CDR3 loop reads CASREGQGSAEAFF. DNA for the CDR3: TGTGCCAGTAGAGAGGGACAGGGAAGCGCTGAAGCTTTCTTT.

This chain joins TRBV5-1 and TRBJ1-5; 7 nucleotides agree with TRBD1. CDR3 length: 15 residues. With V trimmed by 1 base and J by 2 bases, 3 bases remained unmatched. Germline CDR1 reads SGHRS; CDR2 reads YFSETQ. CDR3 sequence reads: CASSLSGTGNQPQHF. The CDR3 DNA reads TGCGCCAGCAGCTTGTCGGGGACAGGCAATCAGCCCCAGCATTTT.

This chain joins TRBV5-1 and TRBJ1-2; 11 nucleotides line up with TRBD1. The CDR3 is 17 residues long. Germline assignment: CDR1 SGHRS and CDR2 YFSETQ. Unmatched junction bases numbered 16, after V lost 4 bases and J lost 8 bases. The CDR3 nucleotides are TGCGCCAGCAGCAACCGGGACAGGGGGTTCCGGGGGGGAGGCTACACCTTC. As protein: CASSNRDRGFRGGGYTF.

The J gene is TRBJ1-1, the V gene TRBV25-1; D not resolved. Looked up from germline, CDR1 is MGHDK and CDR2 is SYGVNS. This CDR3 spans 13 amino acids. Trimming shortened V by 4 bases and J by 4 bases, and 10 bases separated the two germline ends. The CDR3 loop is CASSVGLGTEAFF. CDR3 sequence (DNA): TGTGCCAGCAGTGTAGGACTAGGCACTGAAGCTTTCTTT.

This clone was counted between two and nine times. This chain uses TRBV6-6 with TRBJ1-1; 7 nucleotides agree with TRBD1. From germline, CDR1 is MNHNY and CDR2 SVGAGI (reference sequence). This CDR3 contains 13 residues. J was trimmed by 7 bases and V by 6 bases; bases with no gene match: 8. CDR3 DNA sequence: TGTGCCAGCAGCCTACAGGGGCTCGGTGAAGCTTTCTTT. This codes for CASSLQGLGEAFF.

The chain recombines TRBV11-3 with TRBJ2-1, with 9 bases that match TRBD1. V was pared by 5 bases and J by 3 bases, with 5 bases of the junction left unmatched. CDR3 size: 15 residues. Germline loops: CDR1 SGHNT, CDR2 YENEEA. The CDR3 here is CASSGDRAFYNEQFF. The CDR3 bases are TGTGCCAGCAGCGGGGACAGGGCCTTCTACAATGAGCAGTTCTTC.

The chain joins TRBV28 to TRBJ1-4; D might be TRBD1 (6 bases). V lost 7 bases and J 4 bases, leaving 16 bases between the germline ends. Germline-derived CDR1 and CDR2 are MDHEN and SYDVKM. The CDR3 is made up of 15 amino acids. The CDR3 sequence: CASKQRQAGNEKLFF. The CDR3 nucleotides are TGTGCCAGCAAACAAAGACAGGCCGGTAATGAAAAACTGTTTTTT.

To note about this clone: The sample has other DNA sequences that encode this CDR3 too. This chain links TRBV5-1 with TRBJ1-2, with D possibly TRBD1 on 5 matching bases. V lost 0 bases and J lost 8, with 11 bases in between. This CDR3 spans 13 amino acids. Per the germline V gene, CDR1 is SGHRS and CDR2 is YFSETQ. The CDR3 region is CASSLGGGDGYTF. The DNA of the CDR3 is TGCGCCAGCAGCTTGGGGGGCGGGGACGGCTACACCTTC.

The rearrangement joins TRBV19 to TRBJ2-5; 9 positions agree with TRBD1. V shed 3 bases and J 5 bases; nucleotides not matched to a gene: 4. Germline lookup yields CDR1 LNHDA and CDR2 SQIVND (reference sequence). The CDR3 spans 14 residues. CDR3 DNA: TGTGCCAGTAGTATGGGACAGGGAGGGGAGACCCAGTACTTC. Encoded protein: CASSMGQGGETQYF.

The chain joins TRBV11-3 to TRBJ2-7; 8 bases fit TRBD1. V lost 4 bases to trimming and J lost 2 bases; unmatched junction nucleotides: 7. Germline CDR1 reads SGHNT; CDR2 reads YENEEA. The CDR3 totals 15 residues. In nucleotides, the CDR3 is TGTGCCAGCAGCTCAACCGACAGGGGTCCCTACGAGCAGTACTTC. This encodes CASSSTDRGPYEQYF. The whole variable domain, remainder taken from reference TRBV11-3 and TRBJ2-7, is EAGVVQSPRYKIIEKKQPVAFWCNPISGHNTLYWYLQNLGQGPELLIRYENEEAVDDSQLPKDRFSAERLKGVDSTLKIQPAELGDSAVYLCASSSTDRGPYEQYFGPGTRLTVT.

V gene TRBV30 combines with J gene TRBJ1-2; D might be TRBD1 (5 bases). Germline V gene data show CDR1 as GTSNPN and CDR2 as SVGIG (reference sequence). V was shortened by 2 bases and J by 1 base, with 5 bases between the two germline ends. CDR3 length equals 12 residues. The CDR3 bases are TGTGCCTGGAGTAGGGGTAACTATGGCTACACCTTC. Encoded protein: CAWSRGNYGYTF.

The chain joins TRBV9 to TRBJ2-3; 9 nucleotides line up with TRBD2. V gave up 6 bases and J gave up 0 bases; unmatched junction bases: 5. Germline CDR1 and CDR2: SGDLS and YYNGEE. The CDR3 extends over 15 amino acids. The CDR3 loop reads CASNPLAGSTDTQYF. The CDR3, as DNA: TGTGCCAGCAACCCCCTAGCGGGAAGCACAGATACGCAGTATTTT. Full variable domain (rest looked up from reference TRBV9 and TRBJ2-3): DSGVTQTPKHLITATGQRVTLRCSPRSGDLSVYWYQQSLDQGLQFLIQYYNGEERAKGNILERFSAQQFPDLHSELNLSSLELGDSALYFCASNPLAGSTDTQYFGPGTRLTVL.

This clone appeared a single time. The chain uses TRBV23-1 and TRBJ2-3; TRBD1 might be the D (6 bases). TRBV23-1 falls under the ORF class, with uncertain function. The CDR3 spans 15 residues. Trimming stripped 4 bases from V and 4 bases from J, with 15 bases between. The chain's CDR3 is CASSRVLGAADTQYF. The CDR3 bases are TGCGCCAGCAGTCGGGTCCTGGGGGCTGCAGATACGCAGTATTTT.

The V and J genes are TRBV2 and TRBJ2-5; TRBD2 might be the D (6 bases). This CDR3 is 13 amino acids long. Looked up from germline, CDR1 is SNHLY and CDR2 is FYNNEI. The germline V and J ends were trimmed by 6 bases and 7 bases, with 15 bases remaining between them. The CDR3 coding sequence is TGTGCCAGCAGCCTAGCGTCCGAGGGGACCCAGTACTTC. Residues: CASSLASEGTQYF.